The clone carrying this T cell receptor beta chain was detected once. The antigen is undetermined. The sample belongs to a study of long-term antiretroviral therapy in people with HIV. Findings and limits, study-wide: Whereas controls had wider CDR3 length ranges, HIV repertoires had narrower ones.

The ends were cut back, 1 base at V and 8 bases at J, with 6 bases in the middle. The CDR3 is 12 amino acids. Germline CDR1 is SEHNR and CDR2 is FQNEAQ (reference sequence). The authors ran the immunoSEQ assay, v3.0, at survey level. TCRdb's table, derived via immunoSEQ multiplex PCR, lists solely in-frame clones and lacks some. The sample has roughly 29,000 clones; approximately 95% are singletons. This receptor was identified in a man over 45 with HIV. Sample: unsorted PBMCs, taken 5.3 years after starting antiretroviral therapy. The chain is built from TRBV7-9 and TRBJ2-1; D is undetermined. The chain's CDR3 is CASSLGSDEQFF. The CDR3 DNA reads as TGTGCCAGCAGCTTAGGGTCAGATGAGCAGTTCTTC.